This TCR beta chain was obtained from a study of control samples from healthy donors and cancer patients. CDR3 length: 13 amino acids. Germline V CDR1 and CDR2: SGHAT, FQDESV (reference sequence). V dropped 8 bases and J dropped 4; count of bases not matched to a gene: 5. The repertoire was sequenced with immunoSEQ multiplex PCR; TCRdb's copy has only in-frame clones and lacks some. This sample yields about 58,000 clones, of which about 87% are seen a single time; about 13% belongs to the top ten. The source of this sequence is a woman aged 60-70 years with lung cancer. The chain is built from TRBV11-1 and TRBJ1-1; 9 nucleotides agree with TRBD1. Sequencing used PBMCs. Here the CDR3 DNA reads TGTGCCAGCGGACAGGGGTCGGGCACTGAAGCTTTCTTT. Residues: CASGQGSGTEAFF.